Listed here are 11 T cell receptor beta chains from one sample, sequenced in a study of T-cell memory formation after mild COVID-19. TCRdb reprocessed the 5' RACE reads with MiXCR, giving one entry per CDR3 protein. The sample contains about 620,000 distinct CDR3 sequences, about a sixth of which appear only once. The sequenced sample consisted of PBMCs or a T cell subset sorted from them (not recorded which). These TCRs come from an adult woman who had mild COVID-19 (a few samples of this study predate the infection). Cell type and time point are not known.

The gene calls are TRBV5-1 and TRBJ1-2, with 9 bases that match TRBD1. The CDR3 has 16 residues. Germline V CDR1 and CDR2: SGHRS, YFSETQ. V was clipped by 1 base and J by 6 bases; unmatched bases: 10. The CDR3 loop is CASSLNVAGTGHGYTF. CDR3 DNA: TGCGCCAGCAGCTTGAATGTAGCCGGGACAGGGCATGGCTACACCTTC.

This clonotype was detected ten times or more. The J gene is TRBJ2-6, the V gene TRBV24-1, with TRBD2 identical over 10 bases. The CDR3 extends over 19 amino acids. J lost 0 bases, V lost 4 bases, and 8 bases had no gene match. Germline V CDR1 and CDR2: KGHDR, SFDVKD. The CDR3, as DNA: TGTGCCACCAGTGAAGGACTAGCGGCACAACTCTCTGGGGCCAACGTCCTGACTTTC. Translating gives CATSEGLAAQLSGANVLTF.

This clonotype was seen only a few times. The CDR3 region is CASSSGLAGEDTQYF. In DNA form, the CDR3 reads TGCGCCAGCAGCTCAGGACTAGCGGGAGAAGATACGCAGTATTTT. The chain couples TRBV5-1 to TRBJ2-3, with 13 bases lining up with TRBD2. The CDR3 is 15 amino acids. Looked up from germline, CDR1 is SGHRS and CDR2 is YFSETQ. After removal of 3 bases from V and 5 bases from J, the junction contained 3 bases not matched to a gene. The full variable domain, completed using reference TRBV5-1 and TRBJ2-3, is KAGVTQTPRYLIKTRGQQVTLSCSPISGHRSVSWYQQTPGQGLQFLFEYFSETQRNKGNFPGRFSGRQFSNSRSEMNVSTLELGDSALYLCASSSGLAGEDTQYFGPGTRLTVL.

The chain links TRBV29-1 to TRBJ2-1; a possible D gene is TRBD1 (7 bases). V lost 4 bases to trimming and J lost 6 bases, with 13 bases between them. Germline CDR1 and CDR2: SQVTM and ANQGSEA. The CDR3 spans 13 residues. The CDR3 spells CSVALQGGNEQFF. Written as DNA, the CDR3 is TGCAGCGTTGCGTTGCAGGGGGGCAATGAGCAGTTCTTC.

The rearrangement uses TRBV7-2 and TRBJ1-1, with unresolved D. The germline CDR1 and CDR2 sequences are SGHTA and FQGNSA. The CDR3 runs to 14 residues. V lost 2 bases and J lost 1, with 8 bases in between. In nucleotides, the CDR3 is TGTGCCAGCAGCTTAATACAGCAGAACACTGAAGCTTTCTTT. It encodes CASSLIQQNTEAFF.

The genes are TRBV6-1 and TRBJ2-5; TRBD1 agrees at 11 bases. CDR1 MNHNS and CDR2 SASEGT come from the germline V gene. The CDR3 spans 15 residues. V was pared by 2 bases and J by 4 bases, with 3 bases of the junction left unmatched. In nucleotides, the CDR3 is TGTGCCAGCAGTGAACATGGACAGGGGGCAGAGACCCAGTACTTC. Encoded protein: CASSEHGQGAETQYF.

This clonotype has a handful of counts. The chain uses TRBV5-1 and TRBJ2-7; D is ambiguous. V was shortened by 4 bases and J by 8 bases, with 10 bases between the two germline ends. The germline CDR1 and CDR2 sequences are SGHRS and YFSETQ. This CDR3 comprises 11 residues. The CDR3 bases are TGCGCCAGCAGCCTCCAGCGCCAGCAGTACTTC. Residues: CASSLQRQQYF.

The V call is TRBV19, the J call TRBJ1-2; 9 nucleotides match TRBD1. Germline assignment: CDR1 LNHDA and CDR2 SQIVND (reference sequence). The CDR3 runs 12 residues. V shed 7 bases and J 10 bases; nucleotides not matched to a gene: 7. The CDR3 sequence is CASMTGGDTYTF. CDR3 sequence (DNA): TGTGCCAGTATGACAGGGGGTGATACCTACACCTTC.

This clonotype was observed a few times. This chain uses TRBV5-1 with TRBJ1-5; D is unresolved. Germline V CDR1 and CDR2: SGHRS, YFSETQ. The CDR3 spans 16 residues. V lost 0 bases, J lost 0 bases, and 10 bases lay in between. CDR3 DNA sequence: TGCGCCAGCAGCTTGGGTGAGAACTATAGCAATCAGCCCCAGCATTTT. Translated: CASSLGENYSNQPQHF.

In its sample, this clonotype was seen many times. The junction and the germline gene differ at one end; a read error may be behind it. This chain joins TRBV12-3 or TRBV12-4 and TRBJ2-7; D not certain. The CDR3 is made up of 13 amino acids. CDR3 amino acids: CASSLVSSYEQYF. CDR3 DNA sequence: TGCGCCAGCAGCTTGGTTAGCTCCTACGAGCAGTACTTC.

The table lists this clonotype with a few counts. The chain links TRBV9 to TRBJ2-1, with 7 bases identical to TRBD2. Per germline, CDR1 SGDLS and CDR2 YYNGEE. V lost 0 bases, J lost 4 bases, and 10 bases stayed unmatched. The CDR3 consists of 17 residues. The CDR3 spells CASSVEGRGWPYNEQFF. The CDR3 DNA reads as TGTGCCAGCAGCGTAGAAGGGCGGGGGTGGCCTTACAATGAGCAGTTCTTC.